This TCR beta chain originates from a study of cytomegalovirus exposure and HLA in healthy donors. Study-wide background: About 82 million unique TCRs from HLA-typed donors were held in an early release of data.

Study observations and caveats: The study had only CMV serostatus as immune exposure information.

This clone has just a few counts. Its antigen remains unidentified. Primers: 60 Vbeta forward and 13 Jbeta reverse. Method: immunoSEQ multiplex PCR; TCRdb's copy keeps in-frame clones and lacks some. The sample has 150,000 to 180,000 clones, over 65% seen once; the top ten hold around 3.6%. The germline gives CDR1 SEHNR, CDR2 FQNEAQ (reference sequence). This CDR3 contains 16 residues. V shed 1 base and J shed 4 bases, with 16 bases lying between them. The rearrangement uses TRBV7-9 and TRBJ1-1, with TRBD1 as a possible D gene (6 bases). The material sequenced was PBMCs. The receptor was isolated from a woman between 40 and 55 years old in good health and CMV-seronegative. The DNA for the CDR3 is TGTGCCAGCAGCTTAGGGCCGACAGGCCTCCTCACTGAAGCTTTCTTT. Translating it yields CASSLGPTGLLTEAFF.